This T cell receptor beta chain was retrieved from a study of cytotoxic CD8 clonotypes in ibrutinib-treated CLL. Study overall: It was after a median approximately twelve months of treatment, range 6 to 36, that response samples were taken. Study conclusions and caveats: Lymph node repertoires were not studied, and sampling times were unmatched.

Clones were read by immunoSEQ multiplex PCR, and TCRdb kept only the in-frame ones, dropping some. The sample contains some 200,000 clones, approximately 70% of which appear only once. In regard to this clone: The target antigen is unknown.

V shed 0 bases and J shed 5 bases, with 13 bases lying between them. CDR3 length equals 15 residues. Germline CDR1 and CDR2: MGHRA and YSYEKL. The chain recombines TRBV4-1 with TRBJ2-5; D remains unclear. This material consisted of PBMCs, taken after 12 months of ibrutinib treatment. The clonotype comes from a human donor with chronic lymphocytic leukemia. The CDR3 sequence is CASSQDQSRRETQYF. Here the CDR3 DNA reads TGCGCCAGCAGCCAAGATCAGTCTCGCCGGGAGACCCAGTACTTC.